This is a list of T cell receptor beta chains from one sample in a study of long-term antiretroviral therapy in people with HIV. Generated by immunoSEQ multiplex PCR, the TCRdb table keeps only in-frame clones and is missing some. The repertoire holds around 12,000 clones, with 88% as singletons. The sample consisted of unsorted PBMCs, taken 2.1 years after starting antiretroviral therapy. These receptors were collected from a woman aged 40-49 years with HIV. CDR3s include the opening cysteine and the closing phenylalanine or tryptophan.

v_gene	j_gene	CDR3aa
TRBV7-9	TRBJ1-1	CASSPSGTGSKNTEAFF
TRBV4-3	TRBJ1-2	CASSQDQGALNGYTF
TRBV7-2	TRBJ2-3	CASTQGDTQYF
TRBV13	TRBJ2-5	CASSSPPGLAGQETQYF
TRBV7-9	TRBJ1-3	CASSLVGGGNTIYF
TRBV5-6	TRBJ1-1	CASISSSAAEAFF
TRBV10-3	TRBJ1-1	CAISESNLLGVPGQGWNTEAFF
TRBV19	TRBJ1-5	CASAFSADQPQHF
TRBV6-5	TRBJ2-3	CASRGLDLSDTQYF
TRBV6-5	TRBJ1-1	CASRPRPSGTEAFF
TRBV7-9	TRBJ1-2	CASSPQGNGYTF
TRBV6-5	TRBJ2-2	CASSYQETGELFF
TRBV6-1	TRBJ1-4	CASSERPANLNEKLFF
TRBV9	TRBJ1-1	CASSEQGAVDTEAFF
TRBV29-1	TRBJ2-7	CSVELAGRGEQYF
TRBV7-2	TRBJ2-2	CASSPLAGSTPGELFF
TRBV6-4	TRBJ2-7	CASSDGAGGPKGEQYF
TRBV5-5	TRBJ2-3	CASSPGQLNTDTQYF
TRBV9	TRBJ1-2	CASSAWTLKGYTF
TRBV29-1	TRBJ2-3	CSVVQGGYTDTQYF
TRBV4-2	TRBJ1-2	CASSQDGQNIGGYTF
TRBV19	TRBJ2-5	CASSIEALSETQYF
TRBV18	TRBJ1-2	CASSPGTGFTYGYTF
TRBV5-1	TRBJ1-2	CASSLGDSSYGYTF
TRBV29-1	TRBJ1-1	CSVISTGSNTEAFF
TRBV10-1	TRBJ1-4	CASSAGQVGEKLFF
TRBV19	TRBJ2-7	CASSDRGYEQYF
TRBV6-6	TRBJ2-7	CASSYGGEYEQYF
TRBV18	TRBJ1-1	CASSPTGGNTEAFF
TRBV10-3	TRBJ2-7	CAISESASRQGNEQYF
TRBV7-9	TRBJ2-3	CASSSGWGGMRGRDTQYF
TRBV7-7	TRBJ2-7	CASSPAPRADSYEQYF
TRBV4-1	TRBJ2-7	CASSQDLAGAYEQYF
TRBV29-1	TRBJ2-1	CSVILAGATYNEQFF